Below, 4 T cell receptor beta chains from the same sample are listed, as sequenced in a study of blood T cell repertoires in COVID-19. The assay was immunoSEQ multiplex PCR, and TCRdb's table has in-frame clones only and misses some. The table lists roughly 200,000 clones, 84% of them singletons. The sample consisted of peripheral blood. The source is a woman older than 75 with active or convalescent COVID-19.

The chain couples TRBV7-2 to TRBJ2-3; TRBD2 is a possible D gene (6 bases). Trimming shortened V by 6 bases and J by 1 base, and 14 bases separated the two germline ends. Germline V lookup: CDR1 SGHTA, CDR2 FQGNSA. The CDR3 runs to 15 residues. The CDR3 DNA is TGTGCCAGCAGTTTGGCCGGGACTCGCACAGATACGCAGTATTTT. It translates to CASSLAGTRTDTQYF.

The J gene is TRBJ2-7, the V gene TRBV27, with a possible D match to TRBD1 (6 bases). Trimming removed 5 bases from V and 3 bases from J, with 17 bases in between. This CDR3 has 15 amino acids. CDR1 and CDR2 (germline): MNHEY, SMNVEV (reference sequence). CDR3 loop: CASSIKQGSIYEQYF. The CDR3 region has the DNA TGTGCCAGCAGTATTAAACAGGGTTCGATCTACGAGCAGTACTTC.

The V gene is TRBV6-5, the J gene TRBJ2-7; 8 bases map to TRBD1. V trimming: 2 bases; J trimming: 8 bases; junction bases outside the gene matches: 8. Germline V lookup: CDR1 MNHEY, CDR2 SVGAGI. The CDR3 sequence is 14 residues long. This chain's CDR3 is CASSYERTGYQQYF. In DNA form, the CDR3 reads TGTGCCAGCAGTTACGAGAGGACAGGGTATCAGCAGTACTTC.

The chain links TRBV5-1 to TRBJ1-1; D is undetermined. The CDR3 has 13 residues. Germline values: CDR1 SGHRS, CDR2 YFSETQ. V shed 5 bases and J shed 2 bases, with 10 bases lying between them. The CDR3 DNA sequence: TGCGCCAGCAGTACAGACCCCAACACTGAAGCTTTCTTT. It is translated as CASSTDPNTEAFF.